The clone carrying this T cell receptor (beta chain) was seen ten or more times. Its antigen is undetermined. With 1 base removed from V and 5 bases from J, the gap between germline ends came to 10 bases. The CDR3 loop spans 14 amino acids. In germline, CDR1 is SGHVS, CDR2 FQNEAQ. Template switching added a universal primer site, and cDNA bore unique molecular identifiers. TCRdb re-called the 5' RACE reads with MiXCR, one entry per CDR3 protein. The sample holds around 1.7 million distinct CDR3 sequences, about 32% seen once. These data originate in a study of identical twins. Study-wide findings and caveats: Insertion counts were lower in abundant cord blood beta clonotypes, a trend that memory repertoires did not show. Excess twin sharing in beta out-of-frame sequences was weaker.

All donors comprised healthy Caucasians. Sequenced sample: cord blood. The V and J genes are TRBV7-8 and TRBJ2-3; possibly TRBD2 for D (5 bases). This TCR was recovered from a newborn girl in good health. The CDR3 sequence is CASSLVRGRDTQYF. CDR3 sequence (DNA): TGTGCCAGCAGCTTAGTTCGTGGGAGAGATACGCAGTATTTT.